A single count supports the clone carrying this T cell receptor beta chain. Its antigen is unidentified. The CDR3 loop spans 18 amino acids. Germline CDR1 is SGHDT and CDR2 is YYEEEE. The ends were cut back, 3 bases at V and 5 bases at J, with 26 bases in the middle. The data were taken from a study of shared clonotypes between healthy human individuals. Across the whole study: Ranging from 18 to 49 in age, donors were a couple of women and a few men. Broader study findings: Among donors, the sharing of clonotypes was expected to be influenced by sequencing depth.

Sequencing was performed with immunoSEQ multiplex PCR; in TCRdb, only in-frame clones are kept and a portion is missing. In the table there are about 490,000 clones, approximately 80% of which are singletons. Unsorted samples relied on about 90 million PBMCs, which served as the source of genomic DNA. Sequenced: PBMCs. The chain has TRBV5-6 and TRBJ2-5, with D perhaps matching TRBD2 (5 bases). This sequence originates from a woman in her 40s in good health. Some clones in this sample may be carry-over from other donors' samples. CDR3 protein: CASSSYHAVQDPGETQYF. In DNA form, the CDR3 reads TGTGCCAGCAGCTCCTACCATGCCGTTCAGGACCCGGGGGAGACCCAGTACTTC.